This TCR beta chain derives from a study of cytomegalovirus exposure and HLA in healthy donors (dated by TCRdb to about 2017). Regarding the research as a whole: According to an earlier analysis of 587 of the donors, about 170 million T cells yielded roughly 100 million unique TCR beta sequences and 276 Gb of sequence data. Approximately 300 gigabases of sequencing data and around 87 million unique TCR sequences were included in an early release covering 550 to 800 HLA-typed donors. Of the roughly 400 genotyped donors, around 81% fell in the genetic ancestry cluster associated with self-reported Caucasian donors. The aim of the study was to test whether cataloging public T cell receptors could identify signatures of past pathogen exposure. The study profiled the T cell repertoires of under 700 subjects by immunosequencing and related them to cytomegalovirus serostatus. Besides the first cohort of some 670 subjects, a separate validation cohort made up of 120 or so different subjects was used. To predict cytomegalovirus infection status, the study combined high-throughput TCR immunosequencing, statistical association of individual TCRs with disease status, and machine learning. In a later analysis, previously published TCR beta repertoires from roughly 710 donors were re-analyzed and high-resolution HLA genotyping was added so that TCR occurrence patterns could be studied. Rather than drawing on any new phenotypic data, the later analysis identified candidate immune exposures from TCR beta sequences and the way those sequences occurred across donors. An earlier analysis of 500 to 750 of the donors applied high-throughput TCR beta sequencing to assess whether each TCR beta V gene segment acted as functional or pseudogenic. Donor age, sex, ethnicity and CMV serostatus were compiled together with the repertoire data. In a later genetic analysis, genome-wide SNP genotypes for about 60% of the 666 donors were used, and that subset was treated as a discovery cohort. Every discovery cohort repertoire had been produced on one sequencing platform. Class I and class II HLA loci were covered by the typing at four-digit resolution. Typing coverage differed by locus: A, B, C, DRB1 and DQB1 were typed in about 620-640 donors, DQA1 in approximately 520, DPA1 in 600 to 610, and DPB1 in 472. A handful of DR-DQ haplotypes were treated as single units for association and clustering because of strong linkage in the cohort. Among roughly 400 genotyped donors of the cohort, an average of approximately 240,000 unique TCR beta nucleotide sequences was sequenced per donor, of which roughly 17% were non-productive. On the study overall, not on this receptor specifically: A later analysis found that TCR association rates varied across HLA loci, with DRB1 alleles showing the most associated TCRs and HLA-C alleles the fewest. A cluster of highly shared sequence variants was judged likely to be a technical artifact of the sequencing pipeline. In the study, 150 to 200 TCR beta chains were listed as associated with cytomegalovirus. A further reported finding was that TCR beta sequences accurately predicted the HLA-A and HLA-B alleles for most subjects in the first cohort. According to a later analysis, most CMV-associated TCR beta chains appeared to be HLA-restricted, and the HLA associations seemed to be driven largely by CMV exposure. Several of the top co-occurrence clusters appeared to be linked to parvovirus B19, influenza, CMV and Epstein-Barr virus, according to a later analysis. In a later analysis, HLA-associated TCR beta chains showed more clonal expansion and lower generation probabilities than non-associated chains that were equally common. In an earlier analysis of 587 of the donors, most TCR beta V segments appeared in productive rearrangements about 87% or about 30% of the time, broadly matching IMGT annotations. When HLA alleles, especially DR and DQ, strongly co-occurred, attributing TCR associations to individual alleles was difficult. While some public TCRs were present in many individuals, most TCR sequences turned up only very rarely across donors. In vitro tests confirmed that three of the cytomegalovirus-associated TCR beta chains recognize cytomegalovirus antigens. Because some donors lacked HLA typing at each locus, the association tests relied only on the typed subset. Because the 87-base-pair reads could not distinguish some IMGT-functional V segments, including TRBV6-2 and TRBV6-3, those segments were excluded. For the cohort, immune exposure information was limited to CMV serostatus. Compared with the approximately 710-donor mean, donors in an Asian-associated ancestry cluster had fewer N-insertions in productive TCRs, according to a later genetic analysis. Correlated functional status among segregating V segments might reflect linkage disequilibrium, but an unknown experimental factor could not be ruled out. An association between a missense DCLRE1C variant and V-gene and J-gene trimming of TCR beta chains was found in a later genetic analysis and replicated in an independent cohort. Specific HLA alleles were associated with 15,000 to 20,000 TCR beta sequences at a false discovery rate of 0.05 in a later analysis. According to the authors, the approach could potentially be generalized to other disease states and immunological phenotypes. Presence/absence analyses assumed roughly uniform sequencing depth across donors, an assumption that may not hold. The classifier was reported to diagnose cytomegalovirus status with high specificity and sensitivity in both the original and validation cohorts. Only TCR beta chains were sequenced in this cohort, and the absence of alpha or paired-chain data limited detectable features. Because counts were too low, around 17 rarely observed V segments, including chromosome 9 orphons, were left out of the earlier analysis of a few hundred of the donors.

The cohort consisted of hundreds of healthy bone marrow donors. All cohort members were sampled while nominally healthy, although unrecorded immune exposures were likely present. The donor was CMV seropositive and belonged to the group of 250 to 300 seropositive cohort members. A peripheral blood sample was provided by each donor, and peripheral blood mononuclear cells were used for TCR beta sequencing. Genomic DNA was extracted from the blood cell samples with the Qiagen DNeasy Blood Extraction Kit. The CDR3 has 16 amino acids, counting the end cysteine and phenylalanine. Only the CDR3 region is kept as DNA, spanning 48 bases read in frame from base 1. CDR1 and CDR2 were assigned from the germline V gene as MDHEN and SYDVKM. The germline V end is reduced by 5 bases and the J end by 7 bases; junction bases left unmatched: 8. As concerns this clone: Its target antigen remains unknown. Nothing much larger sits one base from this clone, and base qualities are not available.

Library preparation employed the immunoSEQ multiplex PCR assay. For the multiplex PCR, a mixture combining 60 forward primers for TCR Vbeta segments and 13 reverse primers for TCR Jbeta segments was used. The CDR3 region of rearranged TCR beta genes was amplified from genomic DNA by a multiplex PCR assay. The Illumina HiSeq System was used to sequence the amplified TCR beta libraries as 87-base-pair reads. For the original study's pipeline: A later analysis counted approximately 74 million unique TCR beta chains across the 666 repertoires, and roughly 10 million of these chains were shared by at least two donors. Raw reads were error-corrected and collapsed into unique sequences with a nearest-neighbor algorithm that merged closely related sequences to remove PCR and sequencing errors. Alignment of CDR3 sequences to IMGT reference sequences was used to assign V, D and J gene segments. Each retained sequence needed at least a six-nucleotide match to both a V gene segment and a J gene segment. A rearrangement was called productive if the CDR3 had no stop codons and remained in frame with V and J, and every other rearrangement was called non-productive. CDR3 was defined by IMGT convention, running from the second conserved V-encoded cysteine to the conserved J-encoded phenylalanine. In an earlier analysis of roughly 580 of the donors, sequences lacking an unambiguous match to a single V gene segment were excluded. An earlier analysis of fewer than 750 of the donors classified V segments as functional when productive rearrangements were above 56.7% and as segregating when the standard deviation between donors was above 5%. To diagnose cytomegalovirus status from the catalog of TCR beta chain sequences, a statistical classification framework was built. A later analysis assigned V and J genes by comparing TCR nucleotide sequences with IMGT/GENE-DB human TR gene sequences. A later analysis assigned CDR3 sequences and most-parsimonious VDJ recombination scenarios with the TCRdist pipeline. In a later analysis, each TCR beta chain was defined by its CDR3 amino acid sequence together with its V-gene family, and reads without a unique V-gene family were excluded. To address suspected cross-contamination and a sequencing artifact, a later analysis removed over 500 highly shared, low-generation-probability nucleotide sequences. For each public chain, a later analysis derived a clonal expansion index from normalized ranks of inferred template counts within each repertoire. Generation probabilities in a later analysis came from a VDJ recombination model fitted to out-of-frame rearrangements, and those results were checked against IGoR. In a later analysis, TCR-TCR, TCR-HLA and TCR-CMV co-occurrence was scored with hypergeometric tests, and a repertoire-size bias correction was applied to TCR pairs. A later analysis estimated false discovery rates by permuting HLA or CMV assignments 20 times. In a later analysis, co-occurring TCRs were grouped using DBSCAN, with TCRdist sequence similarity added in when clustering inside HLA-allele-positive subsets. Repertoires with fewer than 30,000 or more than 120,000 public chains, plus five repertoires with anomalous nucleotide sharing, were excluded from co-occurrence clustering. TCRdb holds this immuneACCESS table with in-frame rearrangements only. Some clones are missing; in checked studies, unresolved V genes explain under half, and the rest has no known cause. The V and J calls and clone size are taken from that table; D and trimming were inferred from the DNA. Here the sample has about 120,000 clones; around 60% occur a single time. The top ten clonotypes cover roughly 9.8% of the sample.

Material for sequencing was PBMCs. The rearrangement combines TRBV28 with TRBJ2-1, with 13 middle bases fitting TRBD2. The TCR was taken from a woman aged 40 to 50 in good health and CMV-seropositive. The DNA is as follows: TGTGCCAGCAGTGGGCGGACTAGCGGGAGTTGGAATGAGCAGTTCTTC. This sequence encodes CASSGRTSGSWNEQFF.